These 27 T cell receptor beta chains were sequenced from one sample in a study of cytomegalovirus exposure and HLA in healthy donors. In the PCR, 60 Vbeta and 13 Jbeta primers were used. The repertoire was sequenced with immunoSEQ multiplex PCR; TCRdb's copy has only in-frame clones and lacks some. The sample has fewer than 200,000 clones, roughly 84% seen once. The source material was PBMCs. These TCRs come from a male donor in good health and CMV-seronegative.

This clone was detected only once. The rearrangement joins TRBV27 to TRBJ2-7; unclear D gene. This CDR3 region has 14 residues. V was clipped by 2 bases and J by 2 bases, with 10 bases between them. Germline values: CDR1 MNHEY, CDR2 SMNVEV (reference sequence). CDR3 sequence reads: CASSLTRQTYEQYF. As DNA, the CDR3 is TGTGCCAGCAGTTTAACGAGGCAGACCTACGAGCAGTACTTC.

V gene TRBV19 combines with J gene TRBJ1-1; 9 bases align to TRBD1. Per the germline V gene, CDR1 is LNHDA and CDR2 is SQIVND (reference sequence). The CDR3 covers 14 residues. V dropped 3 bases and J dropped 5; count of bases not matched to a gene: 4. CDR3 sequence (DNA): TGTGCCAGTAGTATCGGACAGGGGTGGACTGAAGCTTTCTTT. It codes for CASSIGQGWTEAFF.

The J gene is TRBJ1-1, the V gene TRBV18; the match to TRBD1 covers 7 bases. CDR3 length: 17 residues. After removal of 2 bases from V and 1 base from J, the junction contained 10 bases not matched to a gene. Germline CDR1 and CDR2: KGHSH and LQKENI. The CDR3 region has the DNA TGTGCCAGCTCACCATCAGGGGGACTCGGAAGGAACACTGAAGCTTTCTTT. This gives the protein CASSPSGGLGRNTEAFF.

The chain uses TRBV5-4 and TRBJ1-3; maybe TRBD1 (5 bases). There are 16 residues in the CDR3. Germline CDR1 SGHNT, CDR2 YYREEE (reference sequence). The germline V and J ends were trimmed by 0 bases and 3 bases, with 13 bases remaining between them. The CDR3 region is CASSLALTGGGNTIYF. CDR3 DNA: TGTGCCAGCAGCTTGGCCCTGACGGGGGGTGGAAACACCATATATTTT.

In its sample, this clone was seen once. The V and J genes are TRBV25-1 and TRBJ2-3; no clear D gene. The V end was cut by 4 bases, the J end by 4 bases, with 9 bases between. The CDR3 has 13 residues. Germline CDR1 reads MGHDK; CDR2 reads SYGVNS. CDR3 loop: CASSVVAADTQYF. The CDR3 coding sequence is TGTGCCAGCAGTGTGGTTGCAGCAGATACGCAGTATTTT.

A word on this clone: Sequence at one end of the junction differs from germline and may be a read error. V gene TRBV2 combines with J gene TRBJ1-2, with D tentatively TRBD1 (6 bases). Germline CDR1 is SNHLY and CDR2 is FYNNEI. This CDR3 has 11 amino acids. For the CDR3, the DNA is TGTGCCAGCAGTGCGGCAACTGACAGGTACTTC. Amino acids: CASSAATDRYF.

J is TRBJ2-2 and V is TRBV10-2, with D perhaps matching TRBD1 (6 bases). This CDR3 has 12 residues. CDR1 is WSHSY, CDR2 SAAADI, per germline. V lost 9 bases to trimming and J lost 9 bases, with 14 bases between them. CDR3 nucleotide sequence: TGCGCCAGTAAGGACAGTTTATGGGAGCTGTTTTTT. As protein: CASKDSLWELFF.

The chain carries TRBV4-2 and TRBJ2-1; TRBD2 matches at 7 bases. Per the germline V gene, CDR1 is LGHNA and CDR2 is YNFKEQ. The CDR3 runs 16 residues. The junction had 6 bases not matched to a gene; V was cut back by 4 bases and J by 0 bases. The CDR3 DNA sequence: TGTGCCAGCAGCCGCACTAGCGACAACTCCTACAATGAGCAGTTCTTC. Translating gives CASSRTSDNSYNEQFF.

This clone was seen once. V gene TRBV7-3 combines with J gene TRBJ2-5; 7 nucleotides align to TRBD1. Germline CDR1 is SGHTA and CDR2 is FQGTGA. CDR3 length equals 18 residues. V dropped 2 bases and J dropped 0; count of bases not matched to a gene: 12. CDR3 residues: CASSLPIGTERYQETQYF. The CDR3 DNA is TGTGCCAGCAGCTTACCCATCGGGACAGAACGATACCAAGAGACCCAGTACTTC.

The chain uses TRBV11-1 and TRBJ2-2, with TRBD1 identical over 10 bases. Germline values: CDR1 SGHAT, CDR2 FQDESV (reference sequence). With V trimmed by 5 bases and J by 4 bases, 1 base remained unmatched. The CDR3 loop spans 14 amino acids. CDR3 amino acids: CASSRTGGTGELFF. The CDR3 DNA follows: TGTGCCAGCAGCCGGACAGGGGGCACCGGGGAGCTGTTTTTT. The full variable domain, its missing parts supplied by reference TRBV11-1 and TRBJ2-2, is EAEVAQSPRYKITEKSQAVAFWCDPISGHATLYWYRQILGQGPELLVQFQDESVVDDSQLPKDRFSAERLKGVDSTLKIQPAELGDSAMYLCASSRTGGTGELFFGEGSRLTVL.

This clone was counted a few times. V gene TRBV9 combines with J gene TRBJ2-1, with 12 bases identical to TRBD2. V gave up 0 bases and J gave up 7 bases; unmatched junction bases: 5. Germline V lookup: CDR1 SGDLS, CDR2 YYNGEE. The CDR3 contains 16 residues. In nucleotides, the CDR3 is TGTGCCAGCAGCGTAGCCGGACTAGCGGGAACGAATGAGCAGTTCTTC. Its translation: CASSVAGLAGTNEQFF.

The gene calls are TRBV9 and TRBJ1-2, with D unresolved. V lost 3 bases and J 4 bases, leaving 19 bases between the germline ends. CDR1 is SGDLS, CDR2 YYNGEE, per germline. This CDR3 region has 16 residues. CDR3 in amino acids: CASSDLMGQTPYGYTF. CDR3 sequence (DNA): TGTGCCAGCAGCGACTTGATGGGCCAAACCCCCTATGGCTACACCTTC.

This chain uses TRBV7-9 with TRBJ2-7, with 7 bases lining up with TRBD2. Germline lookup yields CDR1 SEHNR and CDR2 FQNEAQ (reference sequence). CDR3 length: 14 amino acids. V was pared by 1 base and J by 1 base, with 1 base of the junction left unmatched. The CDR3 loop reads CASSLGGGSYEQYF. As DNA, the CDR3 is TGTGCCAGCAGCTTAGGCGGGGGATCCTACGAGCAGTACTTC.

This clone was recorded once. J is TRBJ2-7 and V is TRBV27, with 9 bases identical to TRBD1. V lost 4 bases and J lost 5; bases outside the gene matches: 3. The CDR3 is 13 residues long. CDR1 is MNHEY, CDR2 SMNVEV, per germline (reference sequence). CDR3 in DNA: TGTGCCAGCAGTTGGGACAGGGCCGACGAGCAGTACTTC. As protein: CASSWDRADEQYF.

CDR3 residues: CGARVVAGYTF. CDR3 DNA: TGCGGAGCCAGGGTGGTGGCCGGCTACACCTTC. This chain links TRBV29-1 with TRBJ1-2; tentatively, D is TRBD1 (5 bases). The CDR3 is 11 residues long. Per the germline V gene, CDR1 is SQVTM and CDR2 is ANQGSEA. Full variable domain (remainder filled in from reference TRBV29-1 and TRBJ1-2): SAVISQKPSRDICQRGTSLTIQCQVDSQVTMMFWYRQQPGQSLTLIATANQGSEATYESGFVIDKFPISRPNLTFSTLTVSNMSPEDSSIYLCGARVVAGYTFGSGTRLTVV.

This chain links TRBV5-1 with TRBJ1-2, with TRBD1 identical over 7 bases. Per the germline V gene, CDR1 is SGHRS and CDR2 is YFSETQ. This CDR3 region has 15 residues. The J segment lost 1 base and the V segment lost 0 bases, leaving 3 bases of the junction unmatched. The CDR3: CASSLGQGVNYGYTF. The CDR3 DNA follows: TGCGCCAGCAGCTTGGGGCAGGGGGTTAACTATGGCTACACCTTC.

This chain joins TRBV9 and TRBJ1-6, with D tentatively TRBD1 (5 bases). Germline lookup yields CDR1 SGDLS and CDR2 YYNGEE. This CDR3 comprises 17 residues. The germline V and J ends were trimmed by 1 base and 7 bases, with 18 bases remaining between them. The CDR3 loop reads CASSVRGGSGGNSPLHF. The CDR3 coding sequence is TGTGCCAGCAGCGTAAGAGGTGGTAGCGGGGGGAATTCACCCCTCCACTTT.

The rearrangement uses TRBV7-3 and TRBJ2-7, with D possibly matching TRBD2 (5 bases). CDR3 length equals 13 residues. Looked up from germline, CDR1 is SGHTA and CDR2 is FQGTGA. V shed 2 bases and J shed 2 bases, with 7 bases lying between them. DNA for the CDR3: TGTGCCAGCAGCTTATCGGAGGCCTACGAGCAGTACTTC. Its translation: CASSLSEAYEQYF.

The rearrangement links TRBV27 to TRBJ2-7; tentative D call: TRBD1 (6 bases). This CDR3 is 15 amino acids long. Between the trimmed V and J ends, which lost 5 bases and 0 bases, there was a span of 14 bases. The V gene's germline CDR1 is MNHEY and CDR2 SMNVEV (reference sequence). CDR3 in amino acids: CASSLRTATSYEQYF. The CDR3, as DNA: TGTGCCAGCAGTCTTCGGACAGCCACCTCCTACGAGCAGTACTTC.

V gene TRBV6-1 combines with J gene TRBJ2-1; TRBD2 agrees at 8 bases. The CDR3 sequence is 16 residues long. Germline-derived CDR1 and CDR2 are MNHNS and SASEGT. After removal of 6 bases from V and 3 bases from J, the junction contained 10 bases not matched to a gene. CDR3 coding DNA: TGTGCCAGCAGGGAAACCGGGACTAGAGTCTACAATGAGCAGTTCTTC. This gives the protein CASRETGTRVYNEQFF.

This chain links TRBV5-4 with TRBJ2-1; 9 bases match TRBD2. This CDR3 comprises 15 residues. V trimming: 2 bases; J trimming: 8 bases; junction bases outside the gene matches: 8. CDR1 and CDR2 (germline): SGHNT, YYREEE (reference sequence). CDR3 region: CASSFGGRAGDEQFF. Here the CDR3 DNA reads TGTGCCAGCAGCTTCGGCGGGAGGGCCGGGGATGAGCAGTTCTTC.

The rearrangement links TRBV5-1 to TRBJ2-3; 9 nucleotides align to TRBD1. CDR3 size: 17 residues. Trimming cost V 10 bases and J 2 bases; bases outside gene matches: 17. From germline, CDR1 is SGHRS and CDR2 YFSETQ. CDR3 sequence: CASSGGDRALVTDTQYF. CDR3 coding DNA: TGCGCCTCATCAGGGGGGGACAGGGCGCTTGTCACAGATACGCAGTATTTT.

As to this clone: The junction and the germline gene differ at one end; a read error may be behind it. This sequence joins TRBV7-9 and TRBJ2-7, with D perhaps matching TRBD2 (5 bases). The germline V gene has CDR1 SEHNR and CDR2 FQNEAQ (reference sequence). The CDR3 is 9 residues long. The CDR3 reads CASSSTAGF. CDR3 bases: TGTGCCAGCAGCTCTACTGCGGGCTTC.

The chain joins TRBV6-6 to TRBJ2-3, with D tentatively TRBD1 (8 bases). Trimming cost V 6 bases and J 6 bases, with 16 bases left between them. Looked up from germline, CDR1 is MNHNY and CDR2 is SVGAGI (reference sequence). The CDR3 covers 14 residues. The CDR3 loop is CASSYRGREDTQYF. CDR3 DNA sequence: TGTGCCAGCAGCTACAGGGGGAGGGAGGATACGCAGTATTTT.

V usage is TRBV11-2 and J usage is TRBJ1-2; D is unresolved. The CDR3 runs 14 residues. Germline V lookup: CDR1 SGHAT, CDR2 FQNNGV. With 1 base removed from V and 6 bases from J, the gap between germline ends came to 12 bases. The chain's CDR3 is CASSLGRSRDGYTF. In DNA, the CDR3 is TGTGCCAGCAGCTTAGGGAGGAGTCGCGATGGCTACACCTTC.

The chain joins TRBV5-6 to TRBJ2-1; a weak D match, TRBD1 (5 bases). Trimming took 1 base from V and 14 from J, leaving 16 bases between them. Per germline, CDR1 SGHDT and CDR2 YYEEEE. This CDR3 is built from 13 residues. The CDR3 here is CASSLFSRAVEFF. Here the CDR3 DNA reads TGTGCCAGCAGCTTGTTTTCCAGGGCGGTGGAGTTCTTC.

The chain recombines TRBV14 with TRBJ2-3, with TRBD2 identical over 14 bases. The V gene's germline CDR1 is SGHDN and CDR2 FVKESK. The J segment lost 3 bases and the V segment lost 4 bases, leaving 15 bases of the junction unmatched. There are 20 residues in the CDR3. This CDR3 reads CASSPGTSGSTGDPTDTQYF. The CDR3 nucleotides read TGTGCCAGCAGCCCTGGGACTAGCGGGAGCACGGGGGACCCGACAGATACGCAGTATTTT.